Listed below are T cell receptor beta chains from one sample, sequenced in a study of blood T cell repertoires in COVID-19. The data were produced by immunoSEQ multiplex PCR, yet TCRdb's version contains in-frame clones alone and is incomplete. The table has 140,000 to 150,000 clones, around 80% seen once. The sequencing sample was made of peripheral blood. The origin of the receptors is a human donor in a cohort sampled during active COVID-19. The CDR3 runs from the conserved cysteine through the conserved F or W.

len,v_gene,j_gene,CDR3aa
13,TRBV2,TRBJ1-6,CASSPPGPRILHF
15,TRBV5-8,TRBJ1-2,CASSTLTGVVYGYTF
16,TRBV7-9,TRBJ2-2,CASSPTGTSGAGELFF
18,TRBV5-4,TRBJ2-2,CASSSLGQGGMDTGELFF
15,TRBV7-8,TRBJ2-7,CASSFLGVRSYEQYF
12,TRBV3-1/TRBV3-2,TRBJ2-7,CASSWPRGEQYF
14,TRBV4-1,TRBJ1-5,CASSQDTSERPQHF
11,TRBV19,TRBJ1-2,CASWGVEGYTF
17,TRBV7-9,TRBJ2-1,CASSLRGGAINYNEQFF
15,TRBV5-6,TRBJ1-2,CASRSRVGRDYGYTF
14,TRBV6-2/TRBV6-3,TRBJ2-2,CASSWAKNTGELFF
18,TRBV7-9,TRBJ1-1,CASSLGGGQAFKSTEAFF
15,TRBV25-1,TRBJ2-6,CASSEAGAGANVLTF
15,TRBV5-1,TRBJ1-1,CASSLTGTPNTEAFF
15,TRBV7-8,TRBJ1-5,CASSPGQVGNQPQHF
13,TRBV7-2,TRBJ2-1,CASSKLQGNEQFF
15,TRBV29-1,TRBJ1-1,CSVEGAGGARTEAFF
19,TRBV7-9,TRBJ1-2,CASSLLRESGARTFYGYTF
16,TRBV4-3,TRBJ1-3,CASSTSTGWTGNTIYF
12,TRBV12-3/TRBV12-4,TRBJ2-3,CASSYRGRVQYF
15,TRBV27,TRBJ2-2,CASSLRRRNTGELFF
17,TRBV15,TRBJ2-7,CATSSPRGDRPFYEQYF
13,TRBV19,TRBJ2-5,CATLGPSGETQYF
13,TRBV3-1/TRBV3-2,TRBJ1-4,CASSPQGQGRLFF
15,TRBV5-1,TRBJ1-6,CASRPKTGADSPLHF
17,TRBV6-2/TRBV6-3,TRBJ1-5,CASSLGQGFASNQPQHF
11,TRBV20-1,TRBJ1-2,CSARGLYGYTF
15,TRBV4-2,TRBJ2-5,CASSQDRGSPETQYF
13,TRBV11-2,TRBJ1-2,CASSLGGLYGYTF
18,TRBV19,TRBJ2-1,CASSKSGGANRVVNEQFF
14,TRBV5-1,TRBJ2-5,CASQRTGFQETQYF
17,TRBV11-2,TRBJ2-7,CASSSRAPNQASYEQYF
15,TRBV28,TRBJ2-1,CASSSLGQVYNEQFF
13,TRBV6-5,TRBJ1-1,CASRQVLDSEAFF
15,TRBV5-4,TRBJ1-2,CASSLAGRDFYGYTF
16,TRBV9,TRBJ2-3,CASSRERGGPTDTQYF
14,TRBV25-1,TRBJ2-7,CASSHAGGKYEQYF
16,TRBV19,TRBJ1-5,CASSMSRDRANQPQHF
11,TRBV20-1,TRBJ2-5,CSARDGQTQYF
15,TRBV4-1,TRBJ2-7,CASSQPGAKDYEQYF
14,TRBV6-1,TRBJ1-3,CASSETGSGNTIYF